These 10 T cell receptor beta chains were all obtained from the same sample, sequenced in a study of blood T cell repertoires in COVID-19. Some clones are missing from TCRdb's copy, which holds only in-frame ones; the method was immunoSEQ multiplex PCR. The sample yields roughly 91,000 clones, roughly 78% seen once. Sequences were obtained from peripheral blood. These receptors were obtained from a woman of 80 years or more with acute or convalescent COVID-19.

The chain couples TRBV2 to TRBJ2-7, with 9 bases aligning to TRBD2. The germline V gene encodes CDR1 SNHLY and CDR2 FYNNEI. Unmatched junction bases numbered 5, after V lost 8 bases and J lost 3 bases. The CDR3 consists of 13 residues. CDR3 sequence (DNA): TGTGCCAGCGGGCGGGGGGGTTTCTACGAGCAGTACTTC. Residues: CASGRGGFYEQYF.

The rearrangement joins TRBV5-6 to TRBJ1-2; D possibly corresponds to TRBD1 (5 bases). From germline, CDR1 is SGHDT and CDR2 YYEEEE. The CDR3 contains 13 residues. V was pared by 2 bases and J by 3 bases, with 8 bases between. CDR3 protein: CASSLGGDYGYTF. The CDR3 DNA follows: TGTGCCAGCAGCTTAGGAGGGGACTATGGCTACACCTTC.

The CDR3: CATGTGGNTGELFF. As DNA, the CDR3 is TGTGCCACCGGGACAGGGGGGAACACCGGGGAGCTGTTTTTT. The gene calls are TRBV6-5 and TRBJ2-2; 11 bases are a match to TRBD1. Germline CDR1 MNHEY, CDR2 SVGAGI. V lost 10 bases, J lost 1 base, and 2 bases stayed unmatched. The CDR3 is 14 amino acids.

Of note for this clone: Other DNA sequences of this sample code for an identical CDR3. The rearrangement links TRBV5-1 to TRBJ2-3; 7 bases agree with TRBD1. V was pared by 0 bases and J by 1 base, with 2 bases of the junction left unmatched. Germline lookup yields CDR1 SGHRS and CDR2 YFSETQ. The CDR3 is 15 amino acids. This CDR3 is CASSLGQGGTDTQYF. Written as DNA, the CDR3 is TGCGCCAGCAGCTTGGGACAGGGAGGCACAGATACGCAGTATTTT.

The rearrangement uses TRBV5-4 and TRBJ2-2, with D possibly matching TRBD2 (7 bases). The CDR3 sequence is 16 residues long. The germline V gene encodes CDR1 SGHNT and CDR2 YYREEE (reference sequence). V shed 6 bases and J shed 10 bases, with 25 bases lying between them. CDR3 region: CASTLEKTQGREELFF. CDR3 DNA sequence: TGTGCCAGCACCCTGGAAAAGACCCAGGGGAGGGAGGAGCTGTTTTTT.

J is TRBJ1-2 and V is TRBV4-1; D unclear. V was clipped by 1 base and J by 2 bases, with 11 bases between them. The CDR3 is made up of 15 amino acids. Germline CDR1 is MGHRA and CDR2 is YSYEKL. Here the CDR3 reads CASSQVEGGNYGYTF. The CDR3 region has the DNA TGCGCCAGCAGCCAAGTCGAAGGAGGGAACTATGGCTACACCTTC.

V usage is TRBV6-5 and J usage is TRBJ2-1; 7 nucleotides align to TRBD2. Germline assignment: CDR1 MNHEY and CDR2 SVGAGI. Trimming took 11 bases from V and 6 from J; bases not matched to a gene: 4. The CDR3 totals 11 residues. This chain's CDR3 is CASGGRNEQFF. Written as DNA, the CDR3 is TGTGCCTCGGGAGGCCGCAATGAGCAGTTCTTC.

The rearrangement links TRBV9 to TRBJ1-4; D is possibly TRBD1 (6 bases). Germline CDR1 reads SGDLS; CDR2 reads YYNGEE. There are 15 residues in the CDR3. Trimming took 4 bases from V and 8 from J, leaving 18 bases between them. The CDR3 DNA is TGTGCCAGCAGCTTCCGGACAGACTCCCGAGAAAAACTGTTTTTT. As protein: CASSFRTDSREKLFF.

The CDR3 bases are TGTGCCAGCAGTTTACGGGGATGGGGTGGCTACACCTTC. Amino acid sequence: CASSLRGWGGYTF. The chain carries TRBV12-3 or TRBV12-4 and TRBJ1-2; no clear D. The CDR3 is 13 amino acids. Trimming shortened V by 2 bases and J by 7 bases, and 11 bases separated the two germline ends.

The gene calls are TRBV28 and TRBJ1-1; TRBD1 is a possible D gene (6 bases). The germline V and J ends were trimmed by 2 bases and 5 bases, with 18 bases remaining between them. The CDR3 extends over 16 amino acids. The germline V gene has CDR1 MDHEN and CDR2 SYDVKM. The CDR3 DNA follows: TGTGCCAGCAGTTTACTGGGTAACAGGGTTGAAACTGAAGCTTTCTTT. Translated: CASSLLGNRVETEAFF.